Listed below are T cell receptor beta chains from one sample, sequenced in a study of blood T cells in healthy people across ages. A single record per CDR3 protein comes from TCRdb applying MiXCR to the 5' RACE reads. The table includes roughly 730,000 distinct CDR3 sequences, more than 55% detected once. Input material: blood. These receptors came from a man in his forties or fifties in good health. The CDR3 runs from the conserved cysteine through the conserved F or W. Each record gives: D gene, V gene, CDR3 length, clone size, J gene, CDR3 protein, CDR3 DNA. D genes are given only for firm matches. Some rows mark clone size as missing; the rest say once, few, many or name a class of expanded clone.

TRBD1	TRBV7-9	15	NA	TRBJ2-3	CASSFPGQGTDTQYF	TGTGCCAGCAGCTTTCCCGGACAGGGCACAGATACGCAGTATTTT
NA	TRBV29-1	14	few	TRBJ2-1	CSVPRGSSYNEQFF	TGCAGCGTCCCCCGGGGTAGCTCCTACAATGAGCAGTTCTTC
TRBD1	TRBV6-2/TRBV6-3	14	NA	TRBJ1-2	CASSPTGSLYGYTF	TGTGCCAGCAGCCCGACAGGGTCACTTTATGGCTACACCTTC
NA	TRBV28	13	NA	TRBJ1-2	CASSLMGTYGYTF	TGTGCCAGCAGCCTAATGGGGACTTATGGCTACACCTTC
NA	TRBV4-3	14	few	TRBJ2-7	CASSQRAASYEQYF	TGCGCCAGCAGCCAAAGAGCGGCTTCCTACGAGCAGTACTTC
NA	TRBV4-2	16	NA	TRBJ1-5	CASSQVLQNSNQPQHF	TGTGCCAGCAGCCAAGTCTTACAGAATAGCAATCAGCCCCAGCATTTT
TRBD2	TRBV7-6	16	NA	TRBJ2-1	CAGSLVASGGYNEQFF	TGTGCCGGCAGCTTAGTTGCTAGCGGGGGCTACAATGAGCAGTTCTTC
TRBD1	TRBV5-1	16	NA	TRBJ2-3	CASSADRGRNTDTQYF	TGCGCCAGCAGCGCGGACAGGGGGAGAAACACAGATACGCAGTATTTT
NA	TRBV5-1	16	NA	TRBJ2-3	CASSLGSGGGTDTQYF	TGCGCCAGCAGCTTGGGAAGTGGCGGGGGCACAGATACGCAGTATTTT
TRBD1	TRBV24-1	17	once	TRBJ2-7	CATSGLKTGGLSNEQYF	TGTGCCACCAGTGGCCTTAAGACAGGGGGCCTGAGCAATGAGCAGTACTTC
NA	TRBV7-2	19	NA	TRBJ2-3	CASSLVSVITVQSTDTQYF	TGTGCCAGCAGCTTAGTGTCGGTTATTACGGTGCAGAGCACAGATACGCAGTATTTT
TRBD1	TRBV10-3	15	NA	TRBJ1-3	CAISTAGQGLDTIYF	TGTGCCATCAGTACCGCTGGACAGGGATTGGACACCATATATTTT
NA	TRBV29-1	13	NA	TRBJ1-5	CSVETAGGQPQHF	TGCAGCGTTGAAACGGCAGGAGGTCAGCCCCAGCATTTT
TRBD2	TRBV20-1	16	NA	TRBJ2-4	CSARDSSGGAKNIQYF	TGCAGTGCTAGAGATTCGAGCGGGGGAGCCAAAAACATTCAGTACTTC
NA	TRBV7-3	17	NA	TRBJ2-4	CASSSETGNPTKNIQYF	TGTGCCAGCAGCTCCGAGACGGGGAATCCCACCAAAAACATTCAGTACTTC
NA	TRBV29-1	13	NA	TRBJ1-6	CSVEATRGAPLHF	TGCAGCGTTGAAGCCACTAGGGGTGCACCCCTCCACTTT
NA	TRBV29-1	12	NA	TRBJ2-5	CSAGRLQETQYF	TGCAGCGCGGGTAGGCTCCAAGAGACCCAGTACTTC
TRBD2	TRBV6-2/TRBV6-3	15	NA	TRBJ2-5	CASRTLAGDRNEQYF	TGTGCCAGCAGAACACTAGCGGGAGATAGGAATGAGCAGTACTTC
NA	TRBV9	16	NA	TRBJ1-5	CAATVSGRNSNQPQHF	TGTGCAGCGACAGTATCAGGACGTAATAGCAATCAGCCCCAGCATTTT
TRBD2	TRBV6-6	14	NA	TRBJ2-5	CASSRLADQETQYF	TGTGCCAGCAGCAGACTAGCGGACCAAGAGACCCAGTACTTC
TRBD2	TRBV9	16	NA	TRBJ2-1	CASSAGLAGGRDEQFF	TGTGCCAGCAGCGCGGGACTAGCGGGCGGTAGGGATGAGCAGTTCTTC
NA	TRBV7-2	12	NA	TRBJ2-4	CASSSPVETKYF	TGTGCCAGCAGCTCCCCTGTCGAGACTAAGTACTTC
TRBD1	TRBV20-1	15	few	TRBJ2-3	CSARTGTGGTDTQYF	TGCAGTGCTCGAACCGGGACAGGGGGAACAGATACGCAGTATTTT
NA	TRBV29-1	12	few	TRBJ2-3	CSVEDSPDTQYF	TGCAGCGTTGAAGACAGTCCAGATACGCAGTATTTT
TRBD1	TRBV4-3	15	NA	TRBJ2-1	CASSQGRDRAHEQFF	TGCGCCAGCAGCCAGGGCCGGGACAGGGCCCATGAGCAGTTCTTC
NA	TRBV7-6	12	NA	TRBJ2-2	CASSRVPGELFF	TGTGCCAGCAGCCGGGTCCCCGGGGAGCTGTTTTTT
NA	TRBV28	15	few	TRBJ1-6	CASSLPPAPNSPLHF	TGTGCCAGCAGTTTACCACCCGCTCCCAATTCACCCCTCCACTTT
NA	TRBV6-5	11	NA	TRBJ2-2	CASRTLGELFF	TGTGCCAGCAGGACGCTGGGGGAGCTGTTTTTT